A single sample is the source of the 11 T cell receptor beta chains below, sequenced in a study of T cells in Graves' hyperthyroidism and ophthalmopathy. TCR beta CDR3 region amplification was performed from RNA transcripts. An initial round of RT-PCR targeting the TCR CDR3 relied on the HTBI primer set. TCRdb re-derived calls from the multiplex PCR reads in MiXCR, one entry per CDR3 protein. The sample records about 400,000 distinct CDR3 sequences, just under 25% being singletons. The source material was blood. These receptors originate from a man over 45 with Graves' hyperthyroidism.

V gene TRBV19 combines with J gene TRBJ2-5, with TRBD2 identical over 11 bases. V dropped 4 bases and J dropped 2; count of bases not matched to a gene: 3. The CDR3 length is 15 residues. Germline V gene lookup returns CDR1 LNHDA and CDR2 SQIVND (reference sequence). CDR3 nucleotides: TGTGCCAGTAGTACGGGACTAGCGGTACAAGAGACCCAGTACTTC. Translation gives CASSTGLAVQETQYF.

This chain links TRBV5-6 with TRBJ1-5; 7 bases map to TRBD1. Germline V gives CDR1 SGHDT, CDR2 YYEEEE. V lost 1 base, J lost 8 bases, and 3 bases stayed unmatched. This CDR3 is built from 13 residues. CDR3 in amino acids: CASSLMQGEPQHF. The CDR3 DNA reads TGTGCCAGCAGCTTGATGCAGGGGGAGCCCCAGCATTTT.

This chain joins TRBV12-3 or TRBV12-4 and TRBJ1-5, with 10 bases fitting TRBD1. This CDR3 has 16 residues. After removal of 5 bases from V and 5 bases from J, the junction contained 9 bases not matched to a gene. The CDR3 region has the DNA TGTGCCAGCAGTCTCTACAGGGGACAGGGGTATCAGCCCCAGCATTTT. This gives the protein CASSLYRGQGYQPQHF.

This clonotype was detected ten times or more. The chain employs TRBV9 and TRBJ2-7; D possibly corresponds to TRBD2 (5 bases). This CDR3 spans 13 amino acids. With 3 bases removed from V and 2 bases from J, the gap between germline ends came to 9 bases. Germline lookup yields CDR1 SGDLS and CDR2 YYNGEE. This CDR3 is CASSGSVPYEQYF. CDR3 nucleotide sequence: TGTGCCAGCAGCGGTAGCGTCCCCTACGAGCAGTACTTC.

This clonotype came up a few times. The CDR3 spells CASSQGDRGFLYGYTF. DNA of the CDR3: TGTGCCAGCAGCCAAGGAGACAGGGGATTCCTCTATGGCTACACCTTC. The V and J genes are TRBV3-1 and TRBJ1-2; 8 bases fit TRBD1. Losses at the gene ends were 1 base for V and 4 bases for J; bases not matched to a gene: 8. CDR1 is LGHDT and CDR2 is YNNKEL in the germline V gene (reference sequence). CDR3 size: 16 residues. The full variable domain, with the rest looked up from reference TRBV3-1 and TRBJ1-2, is DTAVSQTPKYLVTQMGNDKSIKCEQNLGHDTMYWYKQDSKKFLKIMFSYNNKELIINETVPNRFSPKSPDKAHLNLHINSLELGDSAVYFCASSQGDRGFLYGYTFGSGTRLTVV.

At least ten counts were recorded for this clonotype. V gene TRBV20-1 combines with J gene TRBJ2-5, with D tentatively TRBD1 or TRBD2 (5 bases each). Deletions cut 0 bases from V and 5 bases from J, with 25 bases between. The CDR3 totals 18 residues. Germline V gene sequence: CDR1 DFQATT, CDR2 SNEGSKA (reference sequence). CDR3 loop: CSARDLASPGTSRETQYF. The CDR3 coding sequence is TGCAGTGCTAGAGATCTCGCTTCCCCCGGGACCTCTAGGGAGACCCAGTACTTC.

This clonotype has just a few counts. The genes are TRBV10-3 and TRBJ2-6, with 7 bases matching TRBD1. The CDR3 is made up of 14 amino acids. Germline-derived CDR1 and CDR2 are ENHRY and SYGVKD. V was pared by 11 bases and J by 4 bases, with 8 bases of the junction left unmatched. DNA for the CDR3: TGTGCCTCGGCGAGGGGGCAAGGGGCCAACGTCCTGACTTTC. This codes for CASARGQGANVLTF.

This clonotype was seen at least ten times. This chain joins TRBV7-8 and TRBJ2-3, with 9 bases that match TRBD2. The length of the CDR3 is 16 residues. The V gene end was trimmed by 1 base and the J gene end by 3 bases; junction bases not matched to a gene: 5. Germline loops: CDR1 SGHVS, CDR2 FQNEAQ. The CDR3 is CASSLGGLASTDTQYF. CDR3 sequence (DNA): TGTGCCAGCAGCTTAGGGGGACTAGCAAGTACAGATACGCAGTATTTT.

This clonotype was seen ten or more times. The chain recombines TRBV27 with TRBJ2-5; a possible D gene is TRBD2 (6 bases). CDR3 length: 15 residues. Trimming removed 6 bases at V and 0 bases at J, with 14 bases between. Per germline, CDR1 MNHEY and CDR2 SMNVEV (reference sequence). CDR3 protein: CASSSMGDYQETQYF. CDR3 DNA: TGTGCCAGCAGCTCCATGGGGGACTACCAAGAGACCCAGTACTTC.

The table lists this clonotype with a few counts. The CDR3 DNA follows: TGTGCCAGCAGCCCCTACAGGGGGCTCTTAGACTACACCTTC. This translates into CASSPYRGLLDYTF. This chain links TRBV13 with TRBJ1-2; 9 positions agree with TRBD1. The germline V gene has CDR1 PRHDT and CDR2 FYEKMQ (reference sequence). J gave up 10 bases and V 5 bases, and 11 bases lay outside the gene matches. This CDR3 contains 14 residues.

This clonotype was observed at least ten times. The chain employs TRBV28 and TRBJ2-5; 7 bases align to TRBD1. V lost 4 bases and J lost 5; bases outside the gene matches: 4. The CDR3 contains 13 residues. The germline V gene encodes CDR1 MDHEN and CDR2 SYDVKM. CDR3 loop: CASSSTQGETQYF. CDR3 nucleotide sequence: TGTGCCAGCAGTTCTACACAGGGGGAGACCCAGTACTTC.